The 16 T cell receptor beta chains presented below share a single source sample, sequenced in a study of blood T cell repertoires in COVID-19. The data were produced by immunoSEQ multiplex PCR, yet TCRdb's version contains in-frame clones alone and is incomplete. The sample contains 110,000 or so clones, over 75% of which appear only once. Sequencing was done on a sample of peripheral blood. Every receptor here comes from a woman between 45 and 65 years old with acute or convalescent COVID-19.

The chain links TRBV6-1 to TRBJ1-5; D is possibly TRBD1 (5 bases). V lost 3 bases and J 0 bases, leaving 12 bases between the germline ends. This CDR3 contains 16 residues. CDR1 MNHNS and CDR2 SASEGT come from the germline V gene. CDR3: CASSDIGDFSNQPQHF. The CDR3 DNA reads TGTGCCAGCAGTGACATAGGGGATTTTAGCAATCAGCCCCAGCATTTT.

The chain employs TRBV12-5 and TRBJ1-4; weak D call: TRBD1 (5 bases). The CDR3 sequence is 13 residues long. In germline, CDR1 is LGHNT, CDR2 FRNRAP. V lost 9 bases and J lost 8, with 16 bases in between. This CDR3 is CASAGQRLEKLFF. The CDR3 region has the DNA TGTGCTAGCGCAGGGCAGAGATTGGAAAAACTGTTTTTT.

The chain uses TRBV5-4 and TRBJ2-3; 7 nucleotides align to TRBD2. The length of the CDR3 is 14 residues. Germline loops: CDR1 SGHNT, CDR2 YYREEE (reference sequence). Germline trimming cut 3 bases from V and 3 bases from J; bases unmatched to any gene: 4. In nucleotides, the CDR3 is TGTGCCAGCAGCTCTCCGGGAGGTACAGATACGCAGTATTTT. The encoded protein is CASSSPGGTDTQYF.

The chain combines TRBV5-4 with TRBJ1-2; 10 bases line up with TRBD1. Germline trimming cut 0 bases from V and 4 bases from J; bases unmatched to any gene: 6. Germline values: CDR1 SGHNT, CDR2 YYREEE (reference sequence). This CDR3 has 16 amino acids. This CDR3 reads CASSLGVGQGIYGYTF. The CDR3 DNA sequence: TGTGCCAGCAGCTTGGGGGTGGGACAGGGGATCTATGGCTACACCTTC.

V is TRBV20-1 and J is TRBJ2-1; TRBD2 matches 10 bases. Unmatched junction bases numbered 15, after V lost 3 bases and J lost 10 bases. Germline CDR1 is DFQATT and CDR2 is SNEGSKA (reference sequence). The CDR3 has 16 residues. The CDR3 is CSASPASGGAYREQFF. CDR3 sequence (DNA): TGCAGTGCTAGTCCCGCGAGCGGGGGGGCCTACAGGGAGCAGTTCTTC.

The J gene is TRBJ2-1, the V gene TRBV18, with a possible D match to TRBD1 (6 bases). Trimming removed 4 bases from V and 9 bases from J, with 19 bases in between. There are 15 residues in the CDR3. In germline, CDR1 is KGHSH, CDR2 LQKENI. CDR3 sequence reads: CASSRWDIPTSEQFF. CDR3 nucleotide sequence: TGTGCCAGCTCACGGTGGGACATCCCAACGAGTGAGCAGTTCTTC.

The CDR3 protein is CASSPPGLAGTSYNEQFF. The CDR3 DNA reads TGTGCCAGCAGCCCCCCAGGGCTAGCGGGGACTTCCTACAATGAGCAGTTCTTC. The chain has TRBV7-9 and TRBJ2-1, with TRBD2 matching 9 bases. J was trimmed by 1 base and V by 5 bases; bases with no gene match: 12. This CDR3 comprises 18 residues. Germline V lookup: CDR1 SEHNR, CDR2 FQNEAQ (reference sequence).

The chain's CDR3 is CASSPLETTDTQYF. CDR3 DNA sequence: TGTGCCAGCTCACCGCTGGAGACCACAGATACGCAGTATTTT. The chain couples TRBV18 to TRBJ2-3, with D unresolved. Trimming removed 3 bases from V and 2 bases from J, with 9 bases in between. The CDR3 contains 14 residues. Per germline, CDR1 KGHSH and CDR2 LQKENI. The full variable domain, rest sourced from reference TRBV18 and TRBJ2-3, is NAGVMQNPRHLVRRRGQEARLRCSPMKGHSHVYWYRQLPEEGLKFMVYLQKENIIDESGMPKERFSAEFPKEGPSILRIQQVVRGDSAAYFCASSPLETTDTQYFGPGTRLTVL.

This clone was counted a single time. V gene TRBV19 combines with J gene TRBJ2-3; D is unresolved. This CDR3 contains 15 residues. The V and J ends lost 5 bases and 0 bases respectively, with 12 bases between them. Looked up from germline, CDR1 is LNHDA and CDR2 is SQIVND (reference sequence). CDR3 loop: CASSGQLFSTDTQYF. In DNA, the CDR3 is TGTGCCAGTAGTGGGCAACTCTTTAGCACAGATACGCAGTATTTT.

The gene calls are TRBV5-1 and TRBJ1-2; no clear D gene. Germline assignment: CDR1 SGHRS and CDR2 YFSETQ. Trimming stripped 1 base from V and 0 bases from J, with 4 bases between. This CDR3 has 13 residues. This CDR3 is CASSLQTNYGYTF. The CDR3 coding sequence is TGCGCCAGCAGCTTGCAGACTAACTATGGCTACACCTTC.

This chain uses TRBV5-1 with TRBJ2-3; D uncertain. The CDR3 contains 13 residues. Germline CDR1 SGHRS, CDR2 YFSETQ. With 0 bases removed from V and 2 bases from J, the gap between germline ends came to 4 bases. CDR3 bases: TGCGCCAGCAGCTTGGGAGACACAGATACGCAGTATTTT. It is translated as CASSLGDTDTQYF. The full variable domain, completed using reference TRBV5-1 and TRBJ2-3, is KAGVTQTPRYLIKTRGQQVTLSCSPISGHRSVSWYQQTPGQGLQFLFEYFSETQRNKGNFPGRFSGRQFSNSRSEMNVSTLELGDSALYLCASSLGDTDTQYFGPGTRLTVL.

This chain joins TRBV11-3 and TRBJ2-3; TRBD1 matches 9 bases. The length of the CDR3 is 15 residues. J lost 7 bases, V lost 3 bases, and 8 bases had no gene match. Germline-derived CDR1 and CDR2 are SGHNT and YENEEA. The CDR3 loop reads CASSFSGTGLNTQYF. CDR3 bases: TGTGCCAGCAGCTTCTCCGGGACAGGGCTGAATACGCAGTATTTT.

The chain employs TRBV30 and TRBJ2-7; 7 nucleotides line up with TRBD1. Trimming took 5 bases from V and 5 from J; bases not matched to a gene: 9. The germline V gene encodes CDR1 GTSNPN and CDR2 SVGIG (reference sequence). This CDR3 is built from 13 residues. The CDR3 is CAWGRQGLDEQYF. CDR3 in DNA: TGTGCCTGGGGTAGACAGGGTTTGGACGAGCAGTACTTC.

V and J are TRBV4-2 and TRBJ2-5, with TRBD2 identical over 10 bases. This CDR3 is 17 amino acids long. Germline-derived CDR1 and CDR2 are LGHNA and YNFKEQ. V lost 1 base and J lost 4; bases outside the gene matches: 9. The CDR3 nucleotides read TGTGCCAGCAGCCAAGTGAGCGGGGGGGCAGGTGGAGAGACCCAGTACTTC. Translating gives CASSQVSGGAGGETQYF.

The chain is built from TRBV6-1 and TRBJ1-5; 9 bases agree with TRBD1. The CDR3 totals 18 residues. Germline CDR1 and CDR2: MNHNS and SASEGT. Germline trimming cut 2 bases from V and 2 bases from J; bases unmatched to any gene: 10. CDR3 region: CASSEWGQGRGGNQPQHF. CDR3 nucleotide sequence: TGTGCCAGCAGTGAATGGGGACAGGGTCGGGGAGGCAATCAGCCCCAGCATTTT.

The genes are TRBV2 and TRBJ1-5; the D is unclear. Germline CDR1 is SNHLY and CDR2 is FYNNEI. The CDR3 consists of 13 residues. The germline V and J ends were trimmed by 3 bases and 7 bases, with 10 bases remaining between them. In DNA, the CDR3 is TGTGCCAGCAGTGATGGCATTCAGCAGCCCCAGCATTTT. This gives the protein CASSDGIQQPQHF.